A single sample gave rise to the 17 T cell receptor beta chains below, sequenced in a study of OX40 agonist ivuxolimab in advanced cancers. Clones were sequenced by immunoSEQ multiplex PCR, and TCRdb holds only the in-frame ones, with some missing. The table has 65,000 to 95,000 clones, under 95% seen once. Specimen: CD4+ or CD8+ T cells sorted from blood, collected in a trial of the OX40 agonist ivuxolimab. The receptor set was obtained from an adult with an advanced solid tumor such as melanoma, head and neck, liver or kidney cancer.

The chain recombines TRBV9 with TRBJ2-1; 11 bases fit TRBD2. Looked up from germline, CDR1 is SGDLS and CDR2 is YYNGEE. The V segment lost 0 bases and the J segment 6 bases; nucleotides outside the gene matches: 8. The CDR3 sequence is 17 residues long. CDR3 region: CASSVVALAGVVNEQFF. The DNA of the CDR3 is TGTGCCAGCAGCGTAGTCGCACTAGCGGGGGTCGTCAATGAGCAGTTCTTC.

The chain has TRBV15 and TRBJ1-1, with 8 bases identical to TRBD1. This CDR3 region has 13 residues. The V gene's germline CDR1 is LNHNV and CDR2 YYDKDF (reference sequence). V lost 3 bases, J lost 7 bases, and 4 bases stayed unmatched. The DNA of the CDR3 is TGTGCCACCAGCAGCACAGGGGGGAGTGAAGCTTTCTTT. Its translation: CATSSTGGSEAFF. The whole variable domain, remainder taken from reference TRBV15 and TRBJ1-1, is DAMVIQNPRYQVTQFGKPVTLSCSQTLNHNVMYWYQQKSSQAPKLLFHYYDKDFNNEADTPDNFQSRRPNTSFCFLDIRSPGLGDTAMYLCATSSTGGSEAFFGQGTRLTVV.

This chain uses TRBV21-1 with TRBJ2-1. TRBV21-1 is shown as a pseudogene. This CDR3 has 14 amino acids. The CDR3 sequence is CASSKARGVNEQFF. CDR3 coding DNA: TGTGCCAGCAGCAAAGCCCGAGGGGTCAATGAGCAGTTCTTC.

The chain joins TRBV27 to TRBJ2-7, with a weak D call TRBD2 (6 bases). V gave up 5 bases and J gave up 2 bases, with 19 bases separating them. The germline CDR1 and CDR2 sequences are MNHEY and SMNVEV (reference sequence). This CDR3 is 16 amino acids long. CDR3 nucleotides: TGTGCCAGCAGTACATCCTCCGGGACTGTGGCCTACGAGCAGTACTTC. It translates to CASSTSSGTVAYEQYF.

This chain's CDR3 is CASSQDPLGDSNQPQHF. Here the CDR3 DNA reads TGCGCCAGCAGCCAAGATCCCCTAGGGGATAGCAATCAGCCCCAGCATTTT. The rearrangement uses TRBV4-3 and TRBJ1-5, with D possibly matching TRBD1 (5 bases). V was pared by 0 bases and J by 0 bases, with 12 bases between. There are 17 residues in the CDR3. Germline V CDR1 and CDR2: LGHNA, YSLEER.

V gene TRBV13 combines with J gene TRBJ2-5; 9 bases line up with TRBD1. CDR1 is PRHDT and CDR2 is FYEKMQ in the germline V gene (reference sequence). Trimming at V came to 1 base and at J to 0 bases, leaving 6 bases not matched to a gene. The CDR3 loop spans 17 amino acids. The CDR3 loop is CASSLEGQGKYQETQYF. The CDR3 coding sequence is TGTGCCAGCAGCTTAGAGGGACAGGGAAAGTACCAAGAGACCCAGTACTTC.

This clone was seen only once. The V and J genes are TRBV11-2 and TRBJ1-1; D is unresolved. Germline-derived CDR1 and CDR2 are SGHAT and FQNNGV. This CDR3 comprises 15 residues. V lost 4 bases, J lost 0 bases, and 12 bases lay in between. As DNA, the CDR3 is TGTGCCAGCAGCTCCTGGGAATCGGTGAACACTGAAGCTTTCTTT. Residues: CASSSWESVNTEAFF.

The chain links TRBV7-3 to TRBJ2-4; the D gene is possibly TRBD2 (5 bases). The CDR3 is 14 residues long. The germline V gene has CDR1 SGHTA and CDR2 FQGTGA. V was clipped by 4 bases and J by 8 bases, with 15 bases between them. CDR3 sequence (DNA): TGTGCCAGCAGCTCGGGTGGGAGTGGGGACATTCAGTACTTC. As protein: CASSSGGSGDIQYF.

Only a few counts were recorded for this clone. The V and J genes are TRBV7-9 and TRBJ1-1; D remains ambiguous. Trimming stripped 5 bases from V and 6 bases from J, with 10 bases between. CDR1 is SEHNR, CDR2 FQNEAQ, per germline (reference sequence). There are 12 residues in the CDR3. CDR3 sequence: CASSIGRAEAFF. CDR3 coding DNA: TGTGCCAGCAGCATAGGAAGAGCTGAAGCTTTCTTT.

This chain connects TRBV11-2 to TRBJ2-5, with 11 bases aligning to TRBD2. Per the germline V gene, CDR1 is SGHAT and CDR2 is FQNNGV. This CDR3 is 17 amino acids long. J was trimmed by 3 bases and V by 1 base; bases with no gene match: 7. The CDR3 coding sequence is TGTGCCAGCAGCTTAGGAGCTAGCGGGGGGCCCAAAGAGACCCAGTACTTC. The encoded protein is CASSLGASGGPKETQYF.

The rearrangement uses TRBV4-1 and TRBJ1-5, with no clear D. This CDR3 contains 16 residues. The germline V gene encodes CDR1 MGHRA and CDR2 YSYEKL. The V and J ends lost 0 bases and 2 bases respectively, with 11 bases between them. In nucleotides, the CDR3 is TGCGCCAGCAGCCAAGACTCGCCAGCGGGCAATCAGCCCCAGCATTTT. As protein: CASSQDSPAGNQPQHF.

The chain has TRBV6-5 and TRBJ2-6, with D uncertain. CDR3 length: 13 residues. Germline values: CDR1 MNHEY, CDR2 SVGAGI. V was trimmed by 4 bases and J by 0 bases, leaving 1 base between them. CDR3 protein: CASSFSGANVLTF. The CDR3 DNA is TGTGCCAGCAGTTTCTCTGGGGCCAACGTCCTGACTTTC.

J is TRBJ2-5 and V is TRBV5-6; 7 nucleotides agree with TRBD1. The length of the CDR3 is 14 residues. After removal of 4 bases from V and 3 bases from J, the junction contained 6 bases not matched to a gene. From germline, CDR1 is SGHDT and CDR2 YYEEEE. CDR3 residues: CASSMGQPEETQYF. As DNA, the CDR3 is TGTGCCAGCAGCATGGGACAGCCCGAAGAGACCCAGTACTTC.

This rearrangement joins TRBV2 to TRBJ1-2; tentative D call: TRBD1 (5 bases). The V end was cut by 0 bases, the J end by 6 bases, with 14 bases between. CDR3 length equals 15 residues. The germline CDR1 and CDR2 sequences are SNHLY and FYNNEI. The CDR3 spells CASSEARLGEHGYTF. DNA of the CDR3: TGTGCCAGCAGTGAAGCGCGTTTGGGGGAGCATGGCTACACCTTC.

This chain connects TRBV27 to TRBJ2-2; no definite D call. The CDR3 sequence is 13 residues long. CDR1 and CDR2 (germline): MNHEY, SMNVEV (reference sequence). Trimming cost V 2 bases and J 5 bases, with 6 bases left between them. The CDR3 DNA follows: TGTGCCAGCAGTTTAACGGAAACCGGGGAGCTGTTTTTT. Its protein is CASSLTETGELFF.

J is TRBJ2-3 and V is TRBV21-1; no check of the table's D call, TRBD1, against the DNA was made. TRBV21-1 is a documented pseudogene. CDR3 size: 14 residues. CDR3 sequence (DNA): TGTGCCAGCATAAACAGGGAGAGCACAGATACGCAGTATTTT. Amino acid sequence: CASINRESTDTQYF.

CDR3 protein: CASSPGTASYEQYF. CDR3 DNA sequence: TGTGCCAGCAGTCCCGGGACAGCCTCCTACGAGCAGTACTTC. The chain combines TRBV5-6 with TRBJ2-7, with 7 bases that match TRBD1. Germline values: CDR1 SGHDT, CDR2 YYEEEE. V lost 5 bases and J lost 0; bases outside the gene matches: 5. This CDR3 has 14 amino acids.